This TCR beta chain was retrieved from a study of OX40 agonist ivuxolimab in advanced cancers. Study findings and constraints: Those patients achieving a partial response at 0.1-3.0 mg/kg showed among the lowest clonal expansion.

Profiling relied on immunoSEQ multiplex PCR, and the TCRdb table lists in-frame clones only, not all of them. The sample yields approximately 27,000 clones, 79% seen once. A note on this clone: Its antigen is unidentified.

From germline, CDR1 is SGHRS and CDR2 YFSETQ. Trimming took 2 bases from V and 7 from J, leaving 18 bases between them. The CDR3 consists of 15 residues. The sequence was obtained from an adult with an advanced solid tumor such as melanoma, head and neck, liver or kidney cancer. The chain has TRBV5-1 and TRBJ1-2; tentative D call: TRBD1 (5 bases). This sample comprised CD4+ or CD8+ T cells sorted from blood, obtained in a trial of the OX40 agonist ivuxolimab. This CDR3 is CASSLSGRVEGGYTF. The CDR3 DNA reads TGCGCCAGCAGCTTATCCGGCAGGGTTGAGGGTGGCTACACCTTC.